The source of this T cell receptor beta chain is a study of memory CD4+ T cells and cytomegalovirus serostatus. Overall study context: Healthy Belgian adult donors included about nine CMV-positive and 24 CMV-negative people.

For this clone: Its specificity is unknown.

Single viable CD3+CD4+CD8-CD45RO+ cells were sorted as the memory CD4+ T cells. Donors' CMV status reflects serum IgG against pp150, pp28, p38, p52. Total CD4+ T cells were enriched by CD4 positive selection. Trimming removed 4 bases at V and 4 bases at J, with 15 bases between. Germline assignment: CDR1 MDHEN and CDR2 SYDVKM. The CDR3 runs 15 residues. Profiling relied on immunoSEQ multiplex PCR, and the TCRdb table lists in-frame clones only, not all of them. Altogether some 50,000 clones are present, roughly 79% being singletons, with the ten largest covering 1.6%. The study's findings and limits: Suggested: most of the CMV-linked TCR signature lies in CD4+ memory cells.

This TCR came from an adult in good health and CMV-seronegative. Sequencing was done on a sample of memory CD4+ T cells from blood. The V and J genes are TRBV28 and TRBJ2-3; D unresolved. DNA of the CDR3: TGTGCCAGCAGTTCCACCGCCTTTTCACCAGATACGCAGTATTTT. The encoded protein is CASSSTAFSPDTQYF.